This section outlines one T cell receptor beta chain sequence together with its context. This clonotype was detected ten times or more. Which antigen it targets is not known. No qualities accompany the bases; no much larger clone lies one base away. Library creation used 5' RACE. Reads for this sample came from a NextSeq 500. In the TCR library protocol, unique molecular identifiers were attached to individual cDNA molecules to correct for PCR bias and sequencing error. Both TCR alpha and beta chains were sequenced, and tight co-correlation was observed between alpha and beta sequence abundances in each sample. The original methods were these. V gene, J gene and CDR3 annotation of TCR sequences was performed with Decombinator V4. TCRs were defined as expanded if a significant change between any two time points was detected under a Poisson model with p below 0.0001. Abundances of TCRs were expressed as counts per million after normalisation to the total number of TCRs sequenced in each sample. MAIT TCRs were defined by TRAV1-2 paired with TRAJ12, TRAJ20 or TRAJ33, and iNKT TCRs by TRAV10 paired with TRAJ18. VDJdb, accessed on 1 November 2021, was searched for TCRs annotated for CMV, EBV and SARS-CoV-2, and TCRs annotated for more than one antigen were excluded. Through fastp at Q25 and MiXCR, TCRdb rebuilt clones from the public reads, retaining in-frame beta chains. Merged by CDR3 protein, the rows form single entries marked with the most common genes and DNA. In this record, the V and J calls reflect TCRdb's handling and not the investigators' own analysis. The sample profile shows about 55,000 distinct CDR3 sequences; roughly an eighth of them were found once. The top ten clonotypes cover under 4% of the sample.

This entry belongs to a study of early T cells in non-severe SARS-CoV-2 infection (dated by TCRdb to the early 2020s). Study-wide context: Because TCR sequencing was done on bulk RNA from unsorted whole blood, the alpha and beta chains could not be paired. The paper's findings and limits, for the study overall: Matching against VDJdb was skewed toward anti-spike CD8 responses, likely underestimated virus-specific expansions, and missed private and CD4 specificities.

A case-control design nested within a healthcare worker cohort in London, UK, was used, with weekly nasopharyngeal swab PCR tests and blood sampling performed. Healthcare workers were recruited during the week of the UK lockdown, between 23 and 31 March 2020, and followed weekly for up to about 15 weeks. The CDR3, from cysteine to phenylalanine, totals 15 residues. Only the CDR3 portion is preserved as DNA: 45 bases, with reading frame beginning at the first base. Unmatched junction bases come to 5, with V trimmed by 5 bases and J by 1 base. CDR1 is given as KGHSH and CDR2 as LQKENI, both from the germline V gene.

The chain is made from TRBV18 and TRBJ2-3; TRBD1 agrees with 8 junctional bases. The sequenced sample was whole blood. This clonotype was obtained from an adult who was a healthcare worker with PCR-confirmed SARS-CoV-2 infection or an uninfected control (not recorded which). The DNA reads as follows: TGTGCCAGCTCATCTGACAGGGGAGGCACAGATACGCAGTATTTT. Translated, this gives CASSSDRGGTDTQYF. Outside the CDR3, residues come from the reference TRBV18 and TRBJ2-3 proteins, so the full variable domain is: NAGVMQNPRHLVRRRGQEARLRCSPMKGHSHVYWYRQLPEEGLKFMVYLQKENIIDESGMPKERFSAEFPKEGPSILRIQQVVRGDSAAYFCASSSDRGGTDTQYFGPGTRLTVL.